Described below is a single TCR beta chain sequence and its context. What it binds is not known. Only in-frame clones appear in the TCRdb table, and some are missing; sequencing was by immunoSEQ multiplex PCR. Among more than 10,000 clones listed, more than 60% were seen once. The record originates from a study of neoadjuvant anti-PD-1 for oral cavity cancer. Overall study findings and caveats: After neoadjuvant nivolumab, PBMC T cell clonality was significantly higher in non-responders than responders.

Germline V gives CDR1 SQVTM, CDR2 ANQGSEA. The CDR3 has 15 amino acids. PBMCs were not maintained or expanded in culture before analysis. This clonotype originated in a person aged 40 to 85 with oral cavity squamous cell carcinoma. This material consisted of PBMCs, taken before nivolumab (anti-PD-1) treatment. The chain employs TRBV29-1 and TRBJ2-1, with a possible D match to TRBD2 (5 bases). The CDR3 sequence is CSIRAGGRSYNEQFF. CDR3 DNA: TGCAGTATACGCGCGGGTGGGAGAAGTTACAATGAGCAGTTCTTC.